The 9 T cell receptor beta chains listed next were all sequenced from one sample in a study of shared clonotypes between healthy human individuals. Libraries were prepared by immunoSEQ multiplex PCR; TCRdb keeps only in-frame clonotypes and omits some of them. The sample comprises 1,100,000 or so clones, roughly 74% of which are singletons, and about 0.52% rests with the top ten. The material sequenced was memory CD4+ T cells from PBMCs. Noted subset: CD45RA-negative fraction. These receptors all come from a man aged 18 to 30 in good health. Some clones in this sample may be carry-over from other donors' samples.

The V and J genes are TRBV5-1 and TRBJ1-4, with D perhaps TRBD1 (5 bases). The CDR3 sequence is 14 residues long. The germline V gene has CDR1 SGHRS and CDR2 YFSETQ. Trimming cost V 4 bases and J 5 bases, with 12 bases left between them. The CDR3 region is CASSPVQGNEKLFF. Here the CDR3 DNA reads TGCGCCAGCAGCCCGGTCCAGGGCAATGAAAAACTGTTTTTT. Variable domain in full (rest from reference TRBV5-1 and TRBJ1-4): KAGVTQTPRYLIKTRGQQVTLSCSPISGHRSVSWYQQTPGQGLQFLFEYFSETQRNKGNFPGRFSGRQFSNSRSEMNVSTLELGDSALYLCASSPVQGNEKLFFGSGTQLSVL.

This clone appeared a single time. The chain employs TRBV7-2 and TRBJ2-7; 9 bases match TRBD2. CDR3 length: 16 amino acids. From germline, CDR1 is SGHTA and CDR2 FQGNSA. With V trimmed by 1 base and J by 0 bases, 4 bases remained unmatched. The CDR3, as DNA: TGTGCCAGCAGCTTAGTAAGCGGGGGGAACTCCTACGAGCAGTACTTC. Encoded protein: CASSLVSGGNSYEQYF.

The CDR3 region is CASSLQGVNEKLFF. The CDR3 DNA reads as TGTGCCAGCAGCCTACAGGGTGTCAACGAAAAACTGTTTTTT. The chain carries TRBV7-2 and TRBJ1-4; a possible D gene is TRBD1 (6 bases). Germline CDR1 and CDR2: SGHTA and FQGNSA. V was cut by 5 bases and J by 8 bases, with 15 bases left in between. The CDR3 has 14 amino acids.

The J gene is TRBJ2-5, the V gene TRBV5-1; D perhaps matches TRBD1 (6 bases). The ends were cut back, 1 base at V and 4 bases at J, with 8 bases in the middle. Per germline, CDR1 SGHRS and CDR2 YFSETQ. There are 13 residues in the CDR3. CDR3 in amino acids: CASSLPGAETQYF. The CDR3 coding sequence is TGCGCCAGCAGCTTGCCAGGGGCAGAGACCCAGTACTTC.

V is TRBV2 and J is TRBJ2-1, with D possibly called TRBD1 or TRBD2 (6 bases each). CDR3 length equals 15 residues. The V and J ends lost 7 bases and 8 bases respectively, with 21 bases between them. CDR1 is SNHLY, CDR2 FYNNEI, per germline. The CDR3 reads CASTTDRGPVYEQFF. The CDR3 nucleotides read TGTGCCAGCACCACCGACCGGGGGCCGGTATATGAGCAGTTCTTC.

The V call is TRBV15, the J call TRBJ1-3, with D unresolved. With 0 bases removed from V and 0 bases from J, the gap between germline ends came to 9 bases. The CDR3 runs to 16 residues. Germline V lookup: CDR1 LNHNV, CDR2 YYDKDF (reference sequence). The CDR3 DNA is TGTGCCACCAGCAGAGATTTGGATCCCTCTGGAAACACCATATATTTT. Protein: CATSRDLDPSGNTIYF.

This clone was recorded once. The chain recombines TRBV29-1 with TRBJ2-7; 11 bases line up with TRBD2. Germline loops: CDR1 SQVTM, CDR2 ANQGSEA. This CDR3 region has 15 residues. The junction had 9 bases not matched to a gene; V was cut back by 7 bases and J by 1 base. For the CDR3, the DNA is TGCAGCGCGTTTGGTCTAGCGGGAGGATCCTACGAGCAGTACTTC. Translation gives CSAFGLAGGSYEQYF.

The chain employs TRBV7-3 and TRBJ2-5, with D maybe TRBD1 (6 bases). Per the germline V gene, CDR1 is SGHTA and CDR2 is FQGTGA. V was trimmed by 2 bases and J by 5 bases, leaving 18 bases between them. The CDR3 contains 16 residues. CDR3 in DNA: TGTGCCAGCAGCTTAGGTCTGGAACGGCAGGGGGAGACCCAGTACTTC. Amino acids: CASSLGLERQGETQYF.

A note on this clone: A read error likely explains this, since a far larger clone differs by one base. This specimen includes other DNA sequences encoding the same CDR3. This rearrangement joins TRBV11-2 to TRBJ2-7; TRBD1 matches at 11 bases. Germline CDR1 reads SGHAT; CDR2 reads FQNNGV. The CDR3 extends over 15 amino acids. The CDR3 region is CASSPWTGGSDEQYF. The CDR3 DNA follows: TGTGCCAGCAGCCCCTGGACAGGGGGCTCCGACGAGCAGTATTTC.